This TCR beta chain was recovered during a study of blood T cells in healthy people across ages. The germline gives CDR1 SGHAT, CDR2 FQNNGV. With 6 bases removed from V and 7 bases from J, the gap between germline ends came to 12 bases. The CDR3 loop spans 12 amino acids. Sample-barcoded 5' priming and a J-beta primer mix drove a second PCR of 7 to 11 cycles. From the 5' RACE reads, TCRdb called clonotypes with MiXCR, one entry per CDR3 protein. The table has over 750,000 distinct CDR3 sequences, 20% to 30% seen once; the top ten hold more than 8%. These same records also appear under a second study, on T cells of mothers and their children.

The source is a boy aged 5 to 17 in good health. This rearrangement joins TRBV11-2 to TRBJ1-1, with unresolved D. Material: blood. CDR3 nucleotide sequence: TGTGCCAGCAGAGAAGCAGAGGTTGAAGCTTTCTTT. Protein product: CASREAEVEAFF.